This entry concerns a single T cell receptor (beta chain). Its antigen remains unknown. This entry belongs to a study of T cell responses to AZD1222 COVID-19 vaccine. This CDR3 contains 15 residues. Germline-derived CDR1 and CDR2 are SGHDT and YYEEEE. J gave up 3 bases and V 3 bases, and 8 bases lay outside the gene matches. Findings and limits, study-wide: With two AZD1222 doses given, Spike-specific TCR breadth and depth both rose.

Sequencing used immunoSEQ multiplex PCR; TCRdb keeps in-frame clones, though not all of them. The data contain some 150,000 clones, roughly 88% of them seen just once; the ten biggest clones take up less than 15%. The receptor's source is an adult in good health. The sample consisted of peripheral blood, taken on day 0 of AZD1222 vaccination. This sequence joins TRBV5-6 and TRBJ2-7; TRBD1 agrees at 8 bases. CDR3 protein: CASSSWDRPYYEQYF. The DNA for the CDR3 is TGTGCCAGCAGCTCCTGGGACAGGCCCTACTACGAGCAGTACTTC.